Following are 26 T cell receptor beta chains from one sample sequenced in a study of cytomegalovirus exposure and HLA in healthy donors. The study ran its PCR with 60 Vbeta and 13 Jbeta primers. TCRdb keeps only in-frame clones here, not all; method: immunoSEQ multiplex PCR. There are fewer than 110,000 clones in the sample, with about 3.2% held by the top ten. The sample consisted of PBMCs. Receptors were obtained from a middle-aged man in good health and CMV-seronegative.

V and J are TRBV5-4 and TRBJ2-7, with 10 bases lining up with TRBD1. CDR1 and CDR2 (germline): SGHNT, YYREEE (reference sequence). With 1 base clipped from V and 3 bases from J, the junction kept 7 bases outside the gene matches. CDR3 length: 16 residues. CDR3 sequence reads: CASSLKGQGWDYEQYF. CDR3 coding DNA: TGTGCCAGCAGCTTGAAGGGACAGGGGTGGGACTACGAGCAGTACTTC.

The chain is built from TRBV6-5 and TRBJ2-7, with a weak D call TRBD2 (6 bases). The V and J ends lost 3 bases and 3 bases respectively, with 15 bases between them. The CDR3 has 15 residues. The germline gives CDR1 MNHEY, CDR2 SVGAGI. The CDR3 DNA is TGTGCCAGCAGTTATTCGTGGGAGGAAAGCTACGAGCAGTACTTC. This sequence encodes CASSYSWEESYEQYF.

The chain uses TRBV27 and TRBJ1-2; D is perhaps TRBD1 (6 bases). The V and J ends lost 4 bases and 4 bases respectively, with 19 bases between them. Germline V gives CDR1 MNHEY, CDR2 SMNVEV (reference sequence). The CDR3 sequence is 16 residues long. CDR3: CASSSPFRTATYGYTF. CDR3 coding DNA: TGTGCCAGCAGTTCGCCGTTCCGGACAGCGACCTATGGCTACACCTTC.

The V call is TRBV19, the J call TRBJ1-1; D gene unclear. Looked up from germline, CDR1 is LNHDA and CDR2 is SQIVND (reference sequence). Trimming took 4 bases from V and 2 from J, leaving 11 bases between them. CDR3 length equals 14 residues. As DNA, the CDR3 is TGTGCCAGTAGTAGATTGACATCTAACACTGAAGCTTTCTTT. Its translation is CASSRLTSNTEAFF.

The CDR3 here is CATSRTSGTGNTEAFF. The CDR3 bases are TGTGCCACCAGCAGAACGAGTGGCACAGGGAACACTGAAGCTTTCTTT. The genes are TRBV15 and TRBJ1-1, with D perhaps matching TRBD1 (5 bases). The germline V gene encodes CDR1 LNHNV and CDR2 YYDKDF (reference sequence). V was cut by 2 bases and J by 1 base, with 14 bases left in between. This CDR3 is built from 16 residues.

The chain combines TRBV7-2 with TRBJ1-2, with a tentative D call TRBD1 (6 bases). CDR3 length equals 13 residues. The germline CDR1 and CDR2 sequences are SGHTA and FQGNSA. V lost 4 bases to trimming and J lost 8 bases, with 14 bases between them. CDR3 sequence: CASSSQGLLGYTF. The CDR3, as DNA: TGTGCCAGCAGCTCACAGGGTTTACTAGGCTACACCTTC. Filled out from reference TRBV7-2 and TRBJ1-2, the complete variable domain reads GAGVSQSPSNKVTEKGKDVELRCDPISGHTALYWYRQSLGQGLEFLIYFQGNSAPDKSGLPSDRFSAERTGGSVSTLTIQRTQQEDSAVYLCASSSQGLLGYTFGSGTRLTVV.

The chain couples TRBV4-1 to TRBJ2-1, with D maybe TRBD1 (5 bases). CDR3 length: 16 amino acids. Germline CDR1 MGHRA, CDR2 YSYEKL. The V and J ends lost 0 bases and 0 bases respectively, with 9 bases between them. The CDR3 region has the DNA TGCGCCAGCAGCCAAGATTTGGACAACTCCTACAATGAGCAGTTCTTC. Translated, it gives CASSQDLDNSYNEQFF.

The chain is built from TRBV5-4 and TRBJ2-7; D is uncertain. The CDR3 covers 14 residues. Trimming shortened V by 2 bases and J by 2 bases, and 11 bases separated the two germline ends. Germline loops: CDR1 SGHNT, CDR2 YYREEE (reference sequence). CDR3 in amino acids: CASSLSSQTYEQYF. The CDR3 DNA sequence: TGTGCCAGCAGCTTATCCAGTCAGACCTACGAGCAGTACTTC.

The gene calls are TRBV12-5 and TRBJ2-1; 8 bases align to TRBD2. The ends lost 1 base at V and 3 bases at J; junction bases unmatched: 5. Germline V CDR1 and CDR2: LGHNT, FRNRAP. This CDR3 region has 16 residues. As DNA, the CDR3 is TGTGCTAGTGGTTTGGCAGCGGGGGTGAGCTACAATGAGCAGTTCTTC. Translating it yields CASGLAAGVSYNEQFF.

This chain links TRBV15 with TRBJ2-5; 8 nucleotides match TRBD1. In germline, CDR1 is LNHNV, CDR2 YYDKDF (reference sequence). Germline trimming cut 8 bases from V and 4 bases from J; bases unmatched to any gene: 6. This CDR3 has 13 residues. The CDR3 nucleotides are TGTGCCACCGGTCGGGGACAGGTAGAGACCCAGTACTTC. Translating gives CATGRGQVETQYF.

The genes are TRBV6-1 and TRBJ1-1; 8 nucleotides agree with TRBD1. After removal of 1 base from V and 5 bases from J, the junction contained 12 bases not matched to a gene. This CDR3 comprises 17 residues. Germline CDR1 and CDR2: MNHNS and SASEGT. The CDR3 DNA reads TGTGCCAGCAGTGAAGGGGGCAGGGGGCCGAGTTTTACTGAAGCTTTCTTT. Translated: CASSEGGRGPSFTEAFF.

The chain links TRBV30 to TRBJ1-4; D unclear. V gave up 4 bases and J gave up 8 bases, with 14 bases separating them. The V gene's germline CDR1 is GTSNPN and CDR2 SVGIG (reference sequence). The CDR3 extends over 13 amino acids. In DNA form, the CDR3 reads TGTGCCTGGACCAACTCCGGGGAAGAAAAACTGTTTTTT. Protein sequence: CAWTNSGEEKLFF.

In the case of this clone: No conserved phenylalanine or tryptophan is present at the end of the CDR3, so a read error is the likely explanation. The rearrangement uses TRBV6-1 and TRBJ1-1, with D tentatively TRBD1 (5 bases). Germline V lookup: CDR1 MNHNS, CDR2 SASEGT. V lost 2 bases and J 4 bases, leaving 23 bases between the germline ends. There are 18 residues in the CDR3. The CDR3 here is CASSEYSGTGTLGTEAFS. In nucleotides, the CDR3 is TGTGCCAGCAGTGAATACTCCGGGACGGGGACTTTGGGCACTGAAGCTTTCTCT.

The rearrangement links TRBV7-8 to TRBJ1-4; possibly TRBD1 for D (5 bases). The V end was cut by 2 bases, the J end by 8 bases, with 15 bases between. CDR1 and CDR2 (germline): SGHVS, FQNEAQ. The CDR3 has 15 amino acids. The CDR3 DNA reads as TGTGCCAGCAGCTTACGACCGGACATGGTGGAAAAACTGTTTTTT. Amino acids: CASSLRPDMVEKLFF.

The V gene is TRBV2, the J gene TRBJ1-2, with D unresolved. This CDR3 is 14 amino acids long. Trimming took 5 bases from V and 6 from J, leaving 16 bases between them. Germline V gene lookup returns CDR1 SNHLY and CDR2 FYNNEI. The CDR3 DNA follows: TGTGCCAGCAGTCTAGAGGACTTAAGAAATGGCTACACCTTC. Protein sequence: CASSLEDLRNGYTF.

J is TRBJ2-1 and V is TRBV6-5, with 9 positions matching TRBD2. Germline values: CDR1 MNHEY, CDR2 SVGAGI. V lost 4 bases, J lost 2 bases, and 3 bases stayed unmatched. This CDR3 has 15 residues. Here the CDR3 DNA reads TGTGCCAGCAGTTTAGCGGGAGTAACCTACAATGAGCAGTTCTTC. It translates to CASSLAGVTYNEQFF.

The genes are TRBV4-3 and TRBJ2-3; 7 nucleotides agree with TRBD2. Germline CDR1 and CDR2: LGHNA and YSLEER. The CDR3 has 17 amino acids. The trim removed 0 bases at V and 3 bases at J, leaving 9 bases unmatched. As DNA, the CDR3 is TGCGCCAGCAGCCAAGAAGGACTAGGGTATGAGACAGATACGCAGTATTTT. It encodes CASSQEGLGYETDTQYF.

The rearrangement links TRBV19 to TRBJ2-2; 12 bases fit TRBD2. CDR3 length: 21 amino acids. CDR1 is LNHDA, CDR2 SQIVND, per germline (reference sequence). The V segment lost 0 bases and the J segment 5 bases; nucleotides outside the gene matches: 16. The CDR3 region has the DNA TGTGCCAGTAGTATAGATCAGAGGGCCGCTAGCGGGGGGGCTAGGACCGGGGAGCTGTTTTTT. This codes for CASSIDQRAASGGARTGELFF.

The chain links TRBV6-6 to TRBJ2-7, with 8 bases that match TRBD2. In germline, CDR1 is MNHNY, CDR2 SVGAGI (reference sequence). The CDR3 runs 14 residues. The trim removed 5 bases at V and 6 bases at J, leaving 9 bases unmatched. CDR3 sequence reads: CASSDQTSVAEQYF. For the CDR3, the DNA is TGTGCCAGCAGTGACCAGACTAGCGTAGCCGAGCAGTACTTC.

The gene calls are TRBV19 and TRBJ1-6, with D possibly matching TRBD1 (6 bases). V lost 9 bases and J 6 bases, leaving 24 bases between the germline ends. Per germline, CDR1 LNHDA and CDR2 SQIVND (reference sequence). This CDR3 comprises 17 residues. CDR3 nucleotides: TGTGCCAGCAGCCCTCCCCAGGGGCTTAAGGCTAATTCACCCCTCCACTTT. Translating it yields CASSPPQGLKANSPLHF.

This chain joins TRBV4-2 and TRBJ1-6; 10 nucleotides agree with TRBD1. CDR1 is LGHNA and CDR2 is YNFKEQ in the germline V gene. CDR3 length equals 14 residues. The junction had 0 bases not matched to a gene; V was cut back by 3 bases and J by 7 bases. CDR3 nucleotides: TGTGCCAGCAGCCAGGGACAGGGGAATTCACCCCTCCACTTT. As protein: CASSQGQGNSPLHF.

This chain links TRBV15 with TRBJ1-2; TRBD1 agrees at 8 bases. Trimming cost V 0 bases and J 5 bases; bases outside gene matches: 5. CDR1 is LNHNV, CDR2 YYDKDF, per germline (reference sequence). The CDR3 consists of 15 residues. The CDR3 nucleotides are TGTGCCACCAGCAGAGATTATGACAGGGGTTATGGCTACACCTTC. Amino acids: CATSRDYDRGYGYTF.

The V and J genes are TRBV5-1 and TRBJ2-1; 10 bases line up with TRBD2. Trimming took 1 base from V and 2 from J; bases not matched to a gene: 12. The CDR3 runs 19 residues. CDR1 SGHRS and CDR2 YFSETQ come from the germline V gene. The CDR3 loop reads CASSLWSSGSALTYNEQFF. The CDR3 DNA is TGCGCCAGCAGCTTGTGGTCTAGCGGGAGTGCTCTAACCTACAATGAGCAGTTCTTC.

The chain uses TRBV7-8 and TRBJ1-4, with 7 nucleotides matching TRBD1. The CDR3 spans 15 residues. Trimming at V came to 5 bases and at J to 5 bases, leaving 8 bases not matched to a gene. Germline V CDR1 and CDR2: SGHVS, FQNEAQ. The CDR3 reads CASSMLTGKNEKLFF. The CDR3 coding sequence is TGTGCCAGCAGCATGCTGACAGGGAAAAATGAAAAACTGTTTTTT.

The chain uses TRBV7-6 and TRBJ2-7; 12 positions agree with TRBD1. The CDR3 runs 18 residues. The germline V gene has CDR1 SGHVS and CDR2 FNYEAQ. With 5 bases clipped from V and 0 bases from J, the junction kept 11 bases outside the gene matches. CDR3 DNA: TGTGCCAGCAGCCCGAGGGGACAGGGGGCCTCCAGCTCCTACGAGCAGTACTTC. This encodes CASSPRGQGASSSYEQYF.

This sequence joins TRBV6-6 and TRBJ2-7, with 9 bases matching TRBD1. J lost 4 bases, V lost 6 bases, and 10 bases had no gene match. CDR1 is MNHNY and CDR2 is SVGAGI in the germline V gene (reference sequence). The CDR3 loop spans 15 amino acids. CDR3 in DNA: TGTGCCAGCAGCCTACAGGGGGCGCGGGGGTACGAGCAGTACTTC. It codes for CASSLQGARGYEQYF.